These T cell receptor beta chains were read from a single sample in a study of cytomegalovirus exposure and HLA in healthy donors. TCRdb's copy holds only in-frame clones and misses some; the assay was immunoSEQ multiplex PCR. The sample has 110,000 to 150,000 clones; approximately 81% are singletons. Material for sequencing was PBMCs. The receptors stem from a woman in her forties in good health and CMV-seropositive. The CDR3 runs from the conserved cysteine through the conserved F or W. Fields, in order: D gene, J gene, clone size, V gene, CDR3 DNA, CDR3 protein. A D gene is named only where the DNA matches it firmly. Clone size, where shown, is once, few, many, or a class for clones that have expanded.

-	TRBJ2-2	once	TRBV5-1	TGCGCCAGCAGCCTGAGCCAGGGCGCCGGGGAGCTGTTTTTT	CASSLSQGAGELFF
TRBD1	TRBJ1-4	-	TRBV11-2	TGTGCCAGCAGCTTCGCCGGGACAGGGAGGGAAAAACTGTTTTTT	CASSFAGTGREKLFF
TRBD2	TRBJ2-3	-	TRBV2	TGTGCCAGCAGTGAAAAGCGGGGGGGCGGGACAGATACGCAGTATTTT	CASSEKRGGGTDTQYF
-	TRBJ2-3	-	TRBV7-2	TGTGCCAGCAGCCTAGGTGAGCGGGATACGCAGTATTTT	CASSLGERDTQYF
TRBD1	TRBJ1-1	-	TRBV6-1	TGTGCCAGCAGTCACAGGGGACCAAACACTGAAGCTTTCTTT	CASSHRGPNTEAFF
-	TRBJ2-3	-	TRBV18	TGTGCCAGCTCACCGAGTTCTAGCACAGATACGCAGTATTTT	CASSPSSSTDTQYF
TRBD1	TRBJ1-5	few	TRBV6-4	TGTGCCAGCAGTGAACTTTCAGGGGGCGAACCCCAGCATTTT	CASSELSGGEPQHF
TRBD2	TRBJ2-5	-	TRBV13	TGTGCCAGCAGCCTCCCGACTAGCGCGGAGACCCAGTACTTC	CASSLPTSAETQYF
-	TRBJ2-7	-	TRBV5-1	TGCGCCAGCGCCCCCAGAGAGCAGTACTTC	CASAPREQYF
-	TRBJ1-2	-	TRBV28	TGTGCCAGCAGATCATACAGCTCTTATGGCTACACCTTC	CASRSYSSYGYTF
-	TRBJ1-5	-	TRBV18	TGTGCCAGCTCACCATCGAGCTCTAGCAATCAGCCCCAGCATTTT	CASSPSSSSNQPQHF
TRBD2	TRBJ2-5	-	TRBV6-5	TGTGCCAGCGGTCTAGCGGGGCTACAAGAGACCCAGTACTTC	CASGLAGLQETQYF
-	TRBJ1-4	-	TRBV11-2	TGTGCCAGCAGTCCCGGGAGGGAAGCAACTAATGAAAAACTGTTTTTT	CASSPGREATNEKLFF
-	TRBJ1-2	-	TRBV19	TGTGCCAGTAGTATAGTATGGACTGCAGGACGTGGCTACACCTTC	CASSIVWTAGRGYTF
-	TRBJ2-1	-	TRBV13	TGTGCCAGCAGCTTATCAGGGGAAAGTTTCAATGAGCAGTTCTTC	CASSLSGESFNEQFF
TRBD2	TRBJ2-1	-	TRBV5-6	TGTGCCAGCAGCTTCGGGCTAGCGGGAGGAGGTGGTGAGCAGTTCTTC	CASSFGLAGGGGEQFF
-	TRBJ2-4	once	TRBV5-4	TGTGCCAGCAGCTCGGGAGAAAAAAACATTCAGTACTTC	CASSSGEKNIQYF
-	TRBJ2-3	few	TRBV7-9	TGTGCCAGCAGCTTTTCCAGAGATACGCAGTATTTT	CASSFSRDTQYF
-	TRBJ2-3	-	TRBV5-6	TGTGCCAGCAGCTCGGCCGGGGATACGCAGTATTTT	CASSSAGDTQYF
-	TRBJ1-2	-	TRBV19	TGTGCCAGTAGTAACGCCAGGTCCGCAGGTGGCTACACCTTC	CASSNARSAGGYTF
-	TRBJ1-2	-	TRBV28	TGTGCCAGCAGATCCCTAGGGGGTAAAGACTATGGCTACACCTTC	CASRSLGGKDYGYTF
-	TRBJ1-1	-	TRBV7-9	TGTGCCAGCAGCTTACAGGGGTCGAACACTGAAGCTTTCTTT	CASSLQGSNTEAFF
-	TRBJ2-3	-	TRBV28	TGTGCCGGAGCGGGTAGCACAGATACGCAGTATTTT	CAGAGSTDTQYF
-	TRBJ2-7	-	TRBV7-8	TGTGCCAGCAGCTTAGTCCAGGTAGCCTACGAGCAGTACTTC	CASSLVQVAYEQYF
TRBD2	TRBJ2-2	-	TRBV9	TGTGCCAGCAGGGGAGGCGGGGGAGCGAACACCGGGGAGCTGTTTTTT	CASRGGGGANTGELFF
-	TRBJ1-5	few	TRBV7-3	TGTGCCAGCAGCCCTCGACAGGTCAATCAGCCCCAGCATTTT	CASSPRQVNQPQHF
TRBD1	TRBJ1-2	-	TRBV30	TGTGCCTGGAGTGTACAGGGGGCAGTCACCCTGGGGGGATATGGCTACACCTTC	CAWSVQGAVTLGGYGYTF
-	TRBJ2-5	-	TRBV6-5	TGTGCCAGCAGTTACCCGGGACTCCAGAATGGGGCCCAGTACTTC	CASSYPGLQNGAQYF